The rows below give T cell receptor beta chains drawn from one sample of a study of blood T cell repertoires in COVID-19. TCRdb's copy holds only in-frame clones and misses some; the assay was immunoSEQ multiplex PCR. This table has 200,000 to 250,000 clones, about 85% appearing once. Sample: peripheral blood. These receptors were obtained from a woman of 80 years or more with active or convalescent COVID-19. The CDR3 runs from the conserved cysteine through the conserved F or W. D genes are given only for firm matches.

>TRBJ1-1|TRBD1|TRBV5-1
TGCGCCAGCAGCAGTCGACAGGGGGGCACTGAAGCTTTCTTT
CASSSRQGGTEAFF
>TRBJ1-1|-|TRBV7-3
TGTGCCAGCAGCTCCCTTAGAGGGACTGAAGCTTTCTTT
CASSSLRGTEAFF
>TRBJ2-7|TRBD2|TRBV18
TGTGCCAGCTCACCATGGGGGCCGGCGGGGGGAACCTACGAGCAGTACTTC
CASSPWGPAGGTYEQYF
>TRBJ1-6|TRBD1|TRBV30
TGTGCCGGAGGACAGGAGAATAATTCACCCCTCCACTTT
CAGGQENNSPLHF
>TRBJ2-2|TRBD2|TRBV7-2
TGTGCCAGCAGCTTAGCTAGCGGGGGGGCGACCGGGGAGCTGTTTTTT
CASSLASGGATGELFF
>TRBJ2-7|TRBD2|TRBV29-1
TGCAGCGTTGAGTATTCCGGGACTAGCGGATCCTACGAGCAGTACTTC
CSVEYSGTSGSYEQYF
>TRBJ2-1|-|TRBV7-9
TGTGCCAGCAACCCTACCGTGGGGACAAAAGCCAATGAGCAGTTCTTC
CASNPTVGTKANEQFF
>TRBJ2-1|-|TRBV7-3
TGTGCCAGCGGAGAAGATAGCGGAGCTTACAATGAGCAGTTCTTC
CASGEDSGAYNEQFF
>TRBJ2-3|TRBD1|TRBV5-1
TGCGCCAGCAGCAGGGGACAGGGAACAGATACGCAGTATTTT
CASSRGQGTDTQYF
>TRBJ2-1|TRBD2|TRBV19
TGTGCCAGTAGTAAAGGTCTAGCGGGGGACTCCTACAATGAGCAGTTCTTC
CASSKGLAGDSYNEQFF
>TRBJ2-7|TRBD2|TRBV10-3
TGTGCCATCAGTTTAACAACTAGCGGGAGTGAGTACTTC
CAISLTTSGSEYF
>TRBJ1-4|-|TRBV7-2
TGTGCCAGCAGTTTAAGGGTGGGGGGGCGTAATGAAAAACTGTTTTTT
CASSLRVGGRNEKLFF
>TRBJ2-2|-|TRBV5-1
TGCGCCAGCAGCTTGGTGGTTTCGTCCGGGACCGGGGAGCTGTTTTTT
CASSLVVSSGTGELFF
>TRBJ1-1|-|TRBV15
TGTGCCACCAGCAGAGGGGGGGACCTCGCTGAAGCTTTCTTT
CATSRGGDLAEAFF
>TRBJ2-3|-|TRBV30
TGTGCCTGGGCGGGATTGCGGGGCACAGATACGCAGTATTTT
CAWAGLRGTDTQYF